The present entry profiles one T cell receptor (beta chain) with its context. Other DNA sequences in the sample encode the same CDR3. Expressed TCRB transcripts were sequenced, since all the RNA that had been isolated was reverse transcribed. The repertoire was sequenced with immunoSEQ multiplex PCR; TCRdb's copy has only in-frame clones and lacks some. This table holds 500,000 to 700,000 clones, around 15% found once. This record comes from a study of beta chain features in type 1 diabetes. Study summary: Sorted cells numbering some 110 million were examined across all samples.

The CDR3 is 14 amino acids. Germline loops: CDR1 SGHRS, CDR2 YFSETQ. The V and J ends lost 3 bases and 3 bases respectively, with 12 bases between them. Sequenced: naive CD4+ T cells from blood. V is TRBV5-1 and J is TRBJ1-1, with D perhaps matching TRBD1 (6 bases). This sequence originates from a man younger than 35 in good health. The CDR3 coding sequence is TGCGCCAGCAGCTCGCAAGGGGGTTACACTGAAGCTTTCTTT. Translating it yields CASSSQGGYTEAFF.